These 6 T cell receptor beta chains originate from one sample sequenced in a study of blood T cell repertoires in COVID-19. The method was immunoSEQ multiplex PCR; TCRdb's version includes in-frame clones alone and lacks a portion of them. This table holds about 99,000 clones, about 83% found once. Material: peripheral blood. Source of these receptors: a man aged 65-85 years with active or convalescent COVID-19.

The rearrangement uses TRBV19 and TRBJ2-5; the match to TRBD1 covers 11 bases. V lost 2 bases and J lost 2; bases outside the gene matches: 1. CDR1 is LNHDA and CDR2 is SQIVND in the germline V gene (reference sequence). This CDR3 has 15 amino acids. CDR3 DNA sequence: TGTGCCAGTAGTATAAGGGACAGGGGGCAAGAGACCCAGTACTTC. It encodes CASSIRDRGQETQYF.

The chain is built from TRBV5-6 and TRBJ2-2, with 9 nucleotides matching TRBD1. The V gene end was trimmed by 4 bases and the J gene end by 3 bases; junction bases not matched to a gene: 7. Germline V gene lookup returns CDR1 SGHDT and CDR2 YYEEEE. The CDR3 runs to 16 residues. CDR3 coding DNA: TGTGCCAGCAGCCCGGGGACAGGGAGGGACACCGGGGAGCTGTTTTTT. As protein: CASSPGTGRDTGELFF.

The rearrangement uses TRBV11-2 and TRBJ2-7; weak D call: TRBD2 (6 bases). The CDR3 loop spans 17 amino acids. Germline CDR1 reads SGHAT; CDR2 reads FQNNGV. Trimming took 0 bases from V and 0 from J, leaving 15 bases between them. CDR3: CASSLEPGLHLSYEQYF. In nucleotides, the CDR3 is TGTGCCAGCAGCTTAGAACCGGGACTGCACCTCTCCTACGAGCAGTACTTC.

V usage is TRBV7-2 and J usage is TRBJ2-1; TRBD2 aligns across 9 bases. The CDR3 loop spans 14 amino acids. Germline V CDR1 and CDR2: SGHTA, FQGNSA. J lost 5 bases, V lost 5 bases, and 4 bases had no gene match. Here the CDR3 DNA reads TGTGCCAGCAGCACGGGACTAGCAGACAATGAGCAGTTCTTC. The encoded protein is CASSTGLADNEQFF.

V is TRBV11-2 and J is TRBJ2-2; perhaps TRBD1 as D (5 bases). Per germline, CDR1 SGHAT and CDR2 FQNNGV. The CDR3 is made up of 13 amino acids. V was cut by 1 base and J by 6 bases, with 6 bases left in between. CDR3 DNA sequence: TGTGCCAGCAGCTTAGTAGGGGCCGGGGAGCTGTTTTTT. This gives the protein CASSLVGAGELFF.

The DNA of the CDR3 is TGTGCCAGCAGTGAAGCTAGAACAGGGCAGGAGACCCAGTACTTC. This sequence encodes CASSEARTGQETQYF. V is TRBV2 and J is TRBJ2-5, with a weak D call TRBD1 (6 bases). Trimming shortened V by 0 bases and J by 5 bases, and 13 bases separated the two germline ends. CDR3 size: 15 residues. CDR1 is SNHLY and CDR2 is FYNNEI in the germline V gene. The whole variable domain, remainder taken from reference TRBV2 and TRBJ2-5, is EPEVTQTPSHQVTQMGQEVILRCVPISNHLYFYWYRQILGQKVEFLVSFYNNEISEKSEIFDDQFSVERPDGSNFTLKIRSTKLEDSAMYFCASSEARTGQETQYFGPGTRLLVL.